These T cell receptor beta chains were read from a single sample in a study of identical twins. MiXCR, run by TCRdb on the 5' RACE reads, gives a single entry per CDR3 protein. The table has 150,000 or so distinct CDR3 sequences, around 3.6% seen once; the top ten hold roughly 8%. The sequenced sample consisted of memory T cells sorted from blood. The receptors originated from a man aged 18 to 29 in good health. CDR3s include the opening cysteine and the closing phenylalanine or tryptophan. The order of the fields is V gene, CDR3 length, CDR3 protein.

TRBV18 14 CASSPPGRAGEQYF
TRBV18 14 CASSPQGEVYEQYF
TRBV2 13 CASSGSQLDTQYF
TRBV7-9 16 CASSLAPGRRGETQYF
TRBV11-2 15 CASSLGFANTGELFF
TRBV7-2 15 CASSLAASGRREQYF
TRBV29-1 12 CSVEDRRDTQYF
TRBV24-1 16 CATSGKTGAPFNEQFF
TRBV4-3 13 CASSPREGETQYF
TRBV5-6 16 CASSPRTGGGEETQYF
TRBV11-3 16 CASSLDPWSSGNTIYF